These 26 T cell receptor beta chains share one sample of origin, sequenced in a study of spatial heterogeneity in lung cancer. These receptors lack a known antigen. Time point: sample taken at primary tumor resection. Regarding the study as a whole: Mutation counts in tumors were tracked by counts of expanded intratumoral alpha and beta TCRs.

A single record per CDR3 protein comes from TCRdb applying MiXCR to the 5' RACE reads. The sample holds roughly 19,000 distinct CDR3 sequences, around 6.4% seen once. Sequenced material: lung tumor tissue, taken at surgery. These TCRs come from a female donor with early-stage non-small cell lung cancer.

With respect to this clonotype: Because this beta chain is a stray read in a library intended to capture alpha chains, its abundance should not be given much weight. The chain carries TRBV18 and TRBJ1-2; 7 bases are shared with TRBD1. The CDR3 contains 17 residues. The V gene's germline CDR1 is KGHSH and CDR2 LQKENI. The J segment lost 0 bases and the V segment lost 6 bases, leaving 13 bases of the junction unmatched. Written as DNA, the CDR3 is TGTGCCAGCTCTCCCTCCTCTGGGACAGTTACTAACTATGGCTACACCTTC. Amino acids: CASSPSSGTVTNYGYTF.

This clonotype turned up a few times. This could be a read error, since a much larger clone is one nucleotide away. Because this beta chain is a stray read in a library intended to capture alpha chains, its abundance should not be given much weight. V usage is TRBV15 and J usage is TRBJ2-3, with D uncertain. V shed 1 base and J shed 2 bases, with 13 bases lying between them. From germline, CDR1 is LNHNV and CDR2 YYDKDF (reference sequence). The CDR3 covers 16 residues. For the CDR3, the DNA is TGTGCCACCAGCAGAGGCAACAGCGCCCACACAGATACGCAGTATTTT. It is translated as CATSRGNSAHTDTQYF.

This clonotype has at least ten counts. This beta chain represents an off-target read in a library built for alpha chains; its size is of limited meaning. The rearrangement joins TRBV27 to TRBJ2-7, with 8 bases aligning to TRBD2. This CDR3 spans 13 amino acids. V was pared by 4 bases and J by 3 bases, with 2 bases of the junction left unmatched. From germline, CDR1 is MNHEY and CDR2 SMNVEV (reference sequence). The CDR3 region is CASSSLAVYEQYF. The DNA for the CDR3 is TGTGCCAGCAGTTCACTAGCGGTCTACGAGCAGTACTTC.

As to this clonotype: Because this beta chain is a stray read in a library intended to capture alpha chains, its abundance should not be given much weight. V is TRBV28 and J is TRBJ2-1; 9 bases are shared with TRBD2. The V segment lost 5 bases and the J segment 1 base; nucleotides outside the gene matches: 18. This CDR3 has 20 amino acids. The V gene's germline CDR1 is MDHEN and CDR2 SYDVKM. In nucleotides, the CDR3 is TGTGCCAGCAGTCCGGGAGTAGGACTAGCGACGAGGGGGTCCTACAATGAGCAGTTCTTC. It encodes CASSPGVGLATRGSYNEQFF.

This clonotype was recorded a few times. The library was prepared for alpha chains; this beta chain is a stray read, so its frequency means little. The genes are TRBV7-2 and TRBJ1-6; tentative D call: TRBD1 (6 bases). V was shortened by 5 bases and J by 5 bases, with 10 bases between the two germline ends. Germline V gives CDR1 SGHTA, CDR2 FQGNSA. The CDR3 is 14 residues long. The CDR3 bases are TGTGCCAGCAGCAGGGGGAGGAATAATTCACCCCTCCACTTT. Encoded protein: CASSRGRNNSPLHF.

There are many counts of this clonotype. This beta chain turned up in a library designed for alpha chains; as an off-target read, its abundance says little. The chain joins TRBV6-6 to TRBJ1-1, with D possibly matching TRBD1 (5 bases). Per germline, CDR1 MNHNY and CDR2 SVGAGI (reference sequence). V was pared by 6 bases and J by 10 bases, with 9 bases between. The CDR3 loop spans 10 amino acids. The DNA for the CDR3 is TGTGCCAGCAGGGAGGGGCGAGCTTTCTTT. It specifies CASREGRAFF.

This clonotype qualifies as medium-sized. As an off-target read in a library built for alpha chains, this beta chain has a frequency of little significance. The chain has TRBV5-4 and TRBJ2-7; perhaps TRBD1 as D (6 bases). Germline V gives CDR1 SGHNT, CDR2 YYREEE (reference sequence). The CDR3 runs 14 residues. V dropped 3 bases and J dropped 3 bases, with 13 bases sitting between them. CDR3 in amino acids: CASSSYDRHYEQYF. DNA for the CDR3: TGTGCCAGCAGCTCCTACGACAGGCACTACGAGCAGTACTTC.

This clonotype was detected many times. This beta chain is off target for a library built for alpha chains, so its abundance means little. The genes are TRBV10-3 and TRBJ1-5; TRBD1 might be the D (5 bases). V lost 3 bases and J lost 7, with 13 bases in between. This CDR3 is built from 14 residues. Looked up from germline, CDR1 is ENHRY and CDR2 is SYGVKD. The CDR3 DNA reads TGTGCCATCAGTGAATCGGGGGTAGAGCAGCCCCAGCATTTT. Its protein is CAISESGVEQPQHF.

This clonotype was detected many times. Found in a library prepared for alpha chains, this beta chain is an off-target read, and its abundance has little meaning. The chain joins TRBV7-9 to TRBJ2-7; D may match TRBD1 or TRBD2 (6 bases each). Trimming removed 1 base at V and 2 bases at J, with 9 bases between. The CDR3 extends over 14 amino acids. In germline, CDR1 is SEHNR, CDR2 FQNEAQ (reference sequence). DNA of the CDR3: TGTGCCAGCAGCTTAGACGGGGGCACCTACGAGCAGTACTTC. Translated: CASSLDGGTYEQYF.

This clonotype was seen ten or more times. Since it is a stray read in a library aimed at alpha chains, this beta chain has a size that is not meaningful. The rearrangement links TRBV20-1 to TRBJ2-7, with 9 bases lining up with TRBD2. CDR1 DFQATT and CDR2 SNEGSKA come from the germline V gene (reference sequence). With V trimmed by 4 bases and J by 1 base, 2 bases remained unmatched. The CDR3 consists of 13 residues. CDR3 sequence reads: CSANLAGSYEQYF. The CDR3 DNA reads TGCAGTGCTAATCTAGCGGGATCCTACGAGCAGTACTTC.

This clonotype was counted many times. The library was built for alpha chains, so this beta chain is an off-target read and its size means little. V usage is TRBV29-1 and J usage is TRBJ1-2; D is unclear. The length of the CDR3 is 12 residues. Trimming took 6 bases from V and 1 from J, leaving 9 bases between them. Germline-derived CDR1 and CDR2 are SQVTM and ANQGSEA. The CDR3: CSVDPVNYGYTF. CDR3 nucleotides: TGCAGCGTGGATCCAGTTAACTATGGCTACACCTTC.

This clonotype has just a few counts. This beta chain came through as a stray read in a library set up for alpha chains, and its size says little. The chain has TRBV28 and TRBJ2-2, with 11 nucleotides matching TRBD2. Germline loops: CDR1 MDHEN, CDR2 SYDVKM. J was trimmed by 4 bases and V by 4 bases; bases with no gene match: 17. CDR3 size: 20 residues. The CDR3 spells CASSSPSGTSGPDGTGELFF. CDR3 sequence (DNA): TGTGCCAGCAGTTCCCCTTCCGGGACTAGCGGCCCAGATGGCACCGGGGAGCTGTTTTTT.

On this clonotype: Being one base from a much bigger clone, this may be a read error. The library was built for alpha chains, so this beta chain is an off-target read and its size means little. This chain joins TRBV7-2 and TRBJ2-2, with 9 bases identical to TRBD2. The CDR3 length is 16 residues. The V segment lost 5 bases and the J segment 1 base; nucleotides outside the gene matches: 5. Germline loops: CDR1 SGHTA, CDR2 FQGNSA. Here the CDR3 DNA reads TGTGCCAGCAGCCACAGTAGCGGGAGGAACACCGGGGAGCTGTTTTTT. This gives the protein CASSHSSGRNTGELFF.

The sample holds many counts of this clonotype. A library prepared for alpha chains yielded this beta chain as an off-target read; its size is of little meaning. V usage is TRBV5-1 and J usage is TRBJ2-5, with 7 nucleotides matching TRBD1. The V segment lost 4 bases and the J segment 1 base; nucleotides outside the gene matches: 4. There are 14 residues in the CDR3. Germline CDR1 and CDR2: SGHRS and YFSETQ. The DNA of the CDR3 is TGCGCCAGCAGCCAGGGACAGCTCCAAGAGACCCAGTACTTC. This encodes CASSQGQLQETQYF.

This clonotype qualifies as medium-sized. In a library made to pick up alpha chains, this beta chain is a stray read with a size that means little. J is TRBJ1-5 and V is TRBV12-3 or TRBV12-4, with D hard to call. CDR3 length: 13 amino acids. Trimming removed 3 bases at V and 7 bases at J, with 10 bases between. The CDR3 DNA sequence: TGTGCCAGCAGTTTTTCCGTAAGGCAGCCCCAGCATTTT. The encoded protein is CASSFSVRQPQHF.

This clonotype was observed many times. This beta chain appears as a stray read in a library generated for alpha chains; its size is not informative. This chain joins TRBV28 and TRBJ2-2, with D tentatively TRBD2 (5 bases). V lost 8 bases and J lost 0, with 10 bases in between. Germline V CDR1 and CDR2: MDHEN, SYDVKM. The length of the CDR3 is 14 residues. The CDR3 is CASQRSANTGELFF. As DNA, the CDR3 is TGTGCCAGCCAGCGGAGCGCGAACACCGGGGAGCTGTTTTTT.

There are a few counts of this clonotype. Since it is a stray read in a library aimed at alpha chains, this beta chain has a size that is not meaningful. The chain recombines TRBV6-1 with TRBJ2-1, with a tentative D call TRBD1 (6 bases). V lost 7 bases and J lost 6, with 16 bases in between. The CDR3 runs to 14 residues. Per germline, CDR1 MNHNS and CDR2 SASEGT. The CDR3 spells CASTRTATSNEQFF. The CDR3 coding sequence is TGTGCCAGCACCCGGACAGCCACAAGCAATGAGCAGTTCTTC.

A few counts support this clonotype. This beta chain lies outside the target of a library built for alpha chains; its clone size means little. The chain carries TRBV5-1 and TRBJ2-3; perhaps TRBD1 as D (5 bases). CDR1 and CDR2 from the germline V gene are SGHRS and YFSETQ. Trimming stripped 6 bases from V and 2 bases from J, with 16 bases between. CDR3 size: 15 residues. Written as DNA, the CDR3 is TGCGCCAGCAAGAATTGGGGCGCCTCCACAGATACGCAGTATTTT. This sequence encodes CASKNWGASTDTQYF.

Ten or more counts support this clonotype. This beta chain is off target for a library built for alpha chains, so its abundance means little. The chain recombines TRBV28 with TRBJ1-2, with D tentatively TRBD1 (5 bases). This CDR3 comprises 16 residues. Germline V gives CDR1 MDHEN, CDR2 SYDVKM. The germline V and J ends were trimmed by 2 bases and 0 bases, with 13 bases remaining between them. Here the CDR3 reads CASSLSEGSANYGYTF. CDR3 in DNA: TGTGCCAGCAGTTTAAGCGAGGGGAGCGCTAACTATGGCTACACCTTC.

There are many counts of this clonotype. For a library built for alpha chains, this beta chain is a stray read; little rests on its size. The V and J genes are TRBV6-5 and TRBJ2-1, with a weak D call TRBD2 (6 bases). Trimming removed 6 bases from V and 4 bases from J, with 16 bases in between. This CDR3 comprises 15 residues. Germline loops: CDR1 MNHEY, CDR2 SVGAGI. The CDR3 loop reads CASRNSGEPYNEQFF. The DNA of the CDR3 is TGTGCCAGCAGGAATAGCGGAGAACCTTACAATGAGCAGTTCTTC.

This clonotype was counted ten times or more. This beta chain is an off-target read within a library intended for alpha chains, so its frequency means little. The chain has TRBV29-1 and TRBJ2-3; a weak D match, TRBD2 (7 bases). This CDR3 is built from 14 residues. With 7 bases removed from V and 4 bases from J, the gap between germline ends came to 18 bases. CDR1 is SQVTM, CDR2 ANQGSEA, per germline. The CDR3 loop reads CSAGGSHPADTQYF. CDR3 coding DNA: TGCAGCGCGGGGGGCTCCCATCCCGCAGATACGCAGTATTTT.

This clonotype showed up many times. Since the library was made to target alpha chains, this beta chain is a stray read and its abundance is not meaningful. Here the CDR3 DNA reads TGTGCCAGCAGCGCCGGAGACGGAACAAAAGCTTTCTTT. Protein product: CASSAGDGTKAFF. The rearrangement uses TRBV9 and TRBJ1-1; D unclear. The CDR3 loop spans 13 amino acids. V was shortened by 3 bases and J by 9 bases, with 15 bases between the two germline ends. Germline values: CDR1 SGDLS, CDR2 YYNGEE.

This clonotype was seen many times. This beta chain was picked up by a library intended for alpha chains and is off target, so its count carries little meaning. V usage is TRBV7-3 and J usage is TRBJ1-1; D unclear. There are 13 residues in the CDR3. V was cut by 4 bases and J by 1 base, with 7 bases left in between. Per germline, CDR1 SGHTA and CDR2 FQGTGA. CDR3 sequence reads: CASSWRRNTEAFF. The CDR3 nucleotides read TGTGCCAGCAGCTGGAGGCGGAACACTGAAGCTTTCTTT.

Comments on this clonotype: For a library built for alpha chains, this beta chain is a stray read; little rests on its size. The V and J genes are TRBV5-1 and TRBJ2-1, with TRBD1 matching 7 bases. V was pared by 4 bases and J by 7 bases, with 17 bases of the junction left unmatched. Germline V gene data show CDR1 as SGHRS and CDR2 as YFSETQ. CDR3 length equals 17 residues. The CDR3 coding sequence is TGCGCCAGCAGCCCGGGACAGCGTAACCTTATAGGGAATGAGCAGTTCTTC. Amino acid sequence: CASSPGQRNLIGNEQFF. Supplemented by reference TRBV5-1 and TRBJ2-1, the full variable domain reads KAGVTQTPRYLIKTRGQQVTLSCSPISGHRSVSWYQQTPGQGLQFLFEYFSETQRNKGNFPGRFSGRQFSNSRSEMNVSTLELGDSALYLCASSPGQRNLIGNEQFFGPGTRLTVL.

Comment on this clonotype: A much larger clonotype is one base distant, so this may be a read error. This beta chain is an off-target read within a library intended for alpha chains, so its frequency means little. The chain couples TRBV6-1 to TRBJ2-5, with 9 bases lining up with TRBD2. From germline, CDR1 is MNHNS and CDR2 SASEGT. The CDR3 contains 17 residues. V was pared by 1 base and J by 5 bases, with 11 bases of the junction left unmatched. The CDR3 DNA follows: TGTGCCAGCAGTGAAGTAGCGGGAGACCACCTCCCGGAGACCCAGTACTTC. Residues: CASSEVAGDHLPETQYF.

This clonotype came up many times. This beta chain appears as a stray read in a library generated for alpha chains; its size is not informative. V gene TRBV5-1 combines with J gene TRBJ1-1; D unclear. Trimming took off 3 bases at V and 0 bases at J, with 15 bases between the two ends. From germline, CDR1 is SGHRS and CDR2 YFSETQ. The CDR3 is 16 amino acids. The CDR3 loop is CASSSVPTVMNTEAFF. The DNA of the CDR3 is TGCGCCAGCAGCTCCGTCCCTACAGTGATGAACACTGAAGCTTTCTTT. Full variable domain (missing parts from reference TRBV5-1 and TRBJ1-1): KAGVTQTPRYLIKTRGQQVTLSCSPISGHRSVSWYQQTPGQGLQFLFEYFSETQRNKGNFPGRFSGRQFSNSRSEMNVSTLELGDSALYLCASSSVPTVMNTEAFFGQGTRLTVV.